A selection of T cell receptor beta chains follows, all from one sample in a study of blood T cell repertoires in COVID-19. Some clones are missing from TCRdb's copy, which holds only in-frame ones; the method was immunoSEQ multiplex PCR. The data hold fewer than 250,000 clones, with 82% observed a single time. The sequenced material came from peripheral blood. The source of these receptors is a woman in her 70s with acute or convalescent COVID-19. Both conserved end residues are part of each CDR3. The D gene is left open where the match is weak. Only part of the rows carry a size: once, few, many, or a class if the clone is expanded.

cdr3_aa: CASRHQTGQETQYF
cdr3_nt: TGTGCCAGCCGCCACCAAACAGGACAAGAGACCCAGTACTTC
clone_size: -
j_call: TRBJ2-5
v_call: TRBV5-4
d_call: -

cdr3_aa: CASSAQGTTAGYTF
cdr3_nt: TGTGCCAGCAGCGCACAGGGTACTACGGCTGGCTACACCTTC
clone_size: -
j_call: TRBJ1-2
v_call: TRBV7-8
d_call: -

cdr3_aa: CASSETTVQETQYF
cdr3_nt: TGTGCCAGCAGCGAGACCACAGTACAAGAGACCCAGTACTTC
clone_size: -
j_call: TRBJ2-5
v_call: TRBV9
d_call: -

cdr3_aa: CASSGDSRYGYTF
cdr3_nt: TGTGCCAGCAGCGGGGACAGCCGCTATGGCTACACCTTC
clone_size: -
j_call: TRBJ1-2
v_call: TRBV5-6
d_call: TRBD1

cdr3_aa: CASSQDMAGVGYTF
cdr3_nt: TGCGCCAGCAGCCAAGATATGGCAGGGGTTGGCTACACCTTC
clone_size: many
j_call: TRBJ1-2
v_call: TRBV4-3
d_call: -

cdr3_aa: CASSLLAGEYNEQFF
cdr3_nt: TGTGCCAGCTCACTGCTAGCGGGGGAGTACAATGAGCAGTTCTTC
clone_size: -
j_call: TRBJ2-1
v_call: TRBV18
d_call: TRBD2

cdr3_aa: CASRTGTGAYSPLHF
cdr3_nt: TGTGCCAGCAGGACCGGGACAGGGGCTTATTCACCCCTCCACTTT
clone_size: -
j_call: TRBJ1-6
v_call: TRBV5-4
d_call: TRBD1

cdr3_aa: CASSGDSLSPFF
cdr3_nt: TGTGCCAGCAGCGGCGACAGCCTTTCCCCGTTCTTC
clone_size: -
j_call: TRBJ2-1
v_call: TRBV2
d_call: -

cdr3_aa: CASSPQTGGVAFF
cdr3_nt: TGTGCCAGCTCACCACAAACAGGGGGTGTAGCTTTCTTT
clone_size: -
j_call: TRBJ1-1
v_call: TRBV18
d_call: TRBD1

cdr3_aa: CASSIDPRLSSYNEQFF
cdr3_nt: TGTGCCAGTAGTATAGATCCCAGACTGAGCTCCTACAATGAGCAGTTCTTC
clone_size: -
j_call: TRBJ2-1
v_call: TRBV19
d_call: -

cdr3_aa: CASSPSQGRQPQHF
cdr3_nt: TGTGCCAGCAGCCCTAGCCAGGGGCGACAGCCCCAGCATTTT
clone_size: -
j_call: TRBJ1-5
v_call: TRBV7-2
d_call: -

cdr3_aa: CASSLEGTVTMNTEAFF
cdr3_nt: TGCGCCAGCAGCTTGGAGGGGACAGTAACTATGAACACTGAAGCTTTCTTT
clone_size: -
j_call: TRBJ1-1
v_call: TRBV5-1
d_call: TRBD1

cdr3_aa: CASSVGQSSNQPQHF
cdr3_nt: TGTGCCAGCAGCGTAGGCCAGTCCAGCAATCAGCCCCAGCATTTT
clone_size: -
j_call: TRBJ1-5
v_call: TRBV9
d_call: -

cdr3_aa: CASSFRGGRNYGYTF
cdr3_nt: TGTGCCAGCAGTTTCCGCGGGGGGAGGAACTATGGCTACACCTTC
clone_size: -
j_call: TRBJ1-2
v_call: TRBV27
d_call: -

cdr3_aa: CASSFGMGQGGETQYF
cdr3_nt: TGTGCCAGCAGCTTCGGGATGGGACAGGGAGGAGAGACCCAGTACTTC
clone_size: -
j_call: TRBJ2-5
v_call: TRBV7-8
d_call: TRBD1

cdr3_aa: CASSYSWRGNQPQHF
cdr3_nt: TGTGCCAGCAGTTACTCGTGGAGAGGGAATCAGCCCCAGCATTTT
clone_size: -
j_call: TRBJ1-5
v_call: TRBV6-5
d_call: -

cdr3_aa: CASSESAGAYEQYF
cdr3_nt: TGTGCCAGCAGTGAGTCAGCGGGGGCTTACGAGCAGTACTTC
clone_size: few
j_call: TRBJ2-7
v_call: TRBV2
d_call: TRBD2

cdr3_aa: CASSGYEEGYGYTF
cdr3_nt: TGTGCCAGCAGTGGGTACGAGGAGGGCTATGGCTACACCTTC
clone_size: -
j_call: TRBJ1-2
v_call: TRBV28
d_call: -

cdr3_aa: CASSLDRGTYGYTF
cdr3_nt: TGCGCCAGCAGCTTGGACAGGGGGACCTATGGCTACACCTTC
clone_size: -
j_call: TRBJ1-2
v_call: TRBV5-1
d_call: TRBD1

cdr3_aa: CASSLGQGGYNEQFF
cdr3_nt: TGCGCCAGCAGCTTGGGACAGGGGGGCTACAATGAGCAGTTCTTC
clone_size: -
j_call: TRBJ2-1
v_call: TRBV5-1
d_call: TRBD1

cdr3_aa: CASSDPPGEQYF
cdr3_nt: TGTGCCAGCAGTGATCCCCCCGGGGAGCAGTACTTC
clone_size: -
j_call: TRBJ2-7
v_call: TRBV28
d_call: -

cdr3_aa: CASSSLTLNTEAFF
cdr3_nt: TGTGCCAGCAGCTCTCTTACATTGAACACTGAAGCTTTCTTT
clone_size: -
j_call: TRBJ1-1
v_call: TRBV7-2
d_call: -

cdr3_aa: CASSFGAGDQPQHF
cdr3_nt: TGTGCCAGCAGCTTTGGGGCGGGGGATCAGCCCCAGCATTTT
clone_size: -
j_call: TRBJ1-5
v_call: TRBV5-6
d_call: -

cdr3_aa: CASSVAPSGEQFF
cdr3_nt: TGTGCCAGCAGTGTGGCTCCTAGCGGGGAGCAGTTCTTC
clone_size: -
j_call: TRBJ2-1
v_call: TRBV2
d_call: TRBD2

cdr3_aa: CASSPGPRGATNEKLFF
cdr3_nt: TGCGCCAGCAGCCCAGGCCCCCGGGGTGCAACTAATGAAAAACTGTTTTTT
clone_size: -
j_call: TRBJ1-4
v_call: TRBV4-3
d_call: -

cdr3_aa: CASSLTETGNEKLFF
cdr3_nt: TGTGCCAGCAGCTTAACCGAGACAGGGAATGAAAAACTGTTTTTT
clone_size: -
j_call: TRBJ1-4
v_call: TRBV7-9
d_call: TRBD1

cdr3_aa: CASSLAFLGTMGYTF
cdr3_nt: TGTGCCAGCAGCTTGGCCTTTCTTGGGACTATGGGCTACACCTTC
clone_size: -
j_call: TRBJ1-2
v_call: TRBV5-8
d_call: -

cdr3_aa: CASSEIGTGNQPQHF
cdr3_nt: TGTGCCAGCAGTGAAATAGGGACAGGCAATCAGCCCCAGCATTTT
clone_size: -
j_call: TRBJ1-5
v_call: TRBV2
d_call: TRBD1

cdr3_aa: CASSLLPGSYEQFF
cdr3_nt: TGTGCCAGCAGCTTATTGCCCGGGAGTTATGAGCAGTTCTTC
clone_size: -
j_call: TRBJ2-1
v_call: TRBV7-2
d_call: -

cdr3_aa: CASSHQQGMNTEAFF
cdr3_nt: TGCGCCAGCAGCCACCAACAGGGGATGAACACTGAAGCTTTCTTT
clone_size: few
j_call: TRBJ1-1
v_call: TRBV5-1
d_call: TRBD1

cdr3_aa: CASSFTHEYAAFF
cdr3_nt: TGTGCCAGCAGTTTCACCCACGAGTATGCAGCTTTCTTT
clone_size: -
j_call: TRBJ1-1
v_call: TRBV12-3/TRBV12-4
d_call: -

cdr3_aa: CASSLLSGGASDTQYF
cdr3_nt: TGTGCCAGCAGCTTATTAAGCGGGGGGGCGTCAGATACGCAGTATTTT
clone_size: -
j_call: TRBJ2-3
v_call: TRBV7-9
d_call: TRBD2

cdr3_aa: CASSLAMGPLDNEQFF
cdr3_nt: TGTGCCAGCAGCTTAGCGATGGGGCCCCTGGACAATGAGCAGTTCTTC
clone_size: few
j_call: TRBJ2-1
v_call: TRBV7-6
d_call: -